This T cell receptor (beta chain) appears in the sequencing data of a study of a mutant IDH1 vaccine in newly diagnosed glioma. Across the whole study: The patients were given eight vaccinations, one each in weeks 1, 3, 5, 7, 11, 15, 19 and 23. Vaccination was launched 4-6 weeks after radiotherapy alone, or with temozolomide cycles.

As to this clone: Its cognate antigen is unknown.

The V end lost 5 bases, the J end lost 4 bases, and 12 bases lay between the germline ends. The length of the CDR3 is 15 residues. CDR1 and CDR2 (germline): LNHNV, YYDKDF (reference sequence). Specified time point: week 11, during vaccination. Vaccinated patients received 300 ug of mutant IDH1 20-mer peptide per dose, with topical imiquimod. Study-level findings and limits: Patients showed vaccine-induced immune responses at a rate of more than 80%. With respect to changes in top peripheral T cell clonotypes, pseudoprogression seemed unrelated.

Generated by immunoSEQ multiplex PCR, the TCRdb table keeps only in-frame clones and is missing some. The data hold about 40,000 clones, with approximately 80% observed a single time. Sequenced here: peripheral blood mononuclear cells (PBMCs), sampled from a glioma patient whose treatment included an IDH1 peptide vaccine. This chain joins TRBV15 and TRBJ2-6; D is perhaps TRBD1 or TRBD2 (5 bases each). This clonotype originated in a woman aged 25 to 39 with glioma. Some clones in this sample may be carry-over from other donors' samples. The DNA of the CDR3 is TGTGCCACCAGCGAGCGAGGGGCCGGGGCCAACGTCCTGACTTTC. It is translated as CATSERGAGANVLTF.